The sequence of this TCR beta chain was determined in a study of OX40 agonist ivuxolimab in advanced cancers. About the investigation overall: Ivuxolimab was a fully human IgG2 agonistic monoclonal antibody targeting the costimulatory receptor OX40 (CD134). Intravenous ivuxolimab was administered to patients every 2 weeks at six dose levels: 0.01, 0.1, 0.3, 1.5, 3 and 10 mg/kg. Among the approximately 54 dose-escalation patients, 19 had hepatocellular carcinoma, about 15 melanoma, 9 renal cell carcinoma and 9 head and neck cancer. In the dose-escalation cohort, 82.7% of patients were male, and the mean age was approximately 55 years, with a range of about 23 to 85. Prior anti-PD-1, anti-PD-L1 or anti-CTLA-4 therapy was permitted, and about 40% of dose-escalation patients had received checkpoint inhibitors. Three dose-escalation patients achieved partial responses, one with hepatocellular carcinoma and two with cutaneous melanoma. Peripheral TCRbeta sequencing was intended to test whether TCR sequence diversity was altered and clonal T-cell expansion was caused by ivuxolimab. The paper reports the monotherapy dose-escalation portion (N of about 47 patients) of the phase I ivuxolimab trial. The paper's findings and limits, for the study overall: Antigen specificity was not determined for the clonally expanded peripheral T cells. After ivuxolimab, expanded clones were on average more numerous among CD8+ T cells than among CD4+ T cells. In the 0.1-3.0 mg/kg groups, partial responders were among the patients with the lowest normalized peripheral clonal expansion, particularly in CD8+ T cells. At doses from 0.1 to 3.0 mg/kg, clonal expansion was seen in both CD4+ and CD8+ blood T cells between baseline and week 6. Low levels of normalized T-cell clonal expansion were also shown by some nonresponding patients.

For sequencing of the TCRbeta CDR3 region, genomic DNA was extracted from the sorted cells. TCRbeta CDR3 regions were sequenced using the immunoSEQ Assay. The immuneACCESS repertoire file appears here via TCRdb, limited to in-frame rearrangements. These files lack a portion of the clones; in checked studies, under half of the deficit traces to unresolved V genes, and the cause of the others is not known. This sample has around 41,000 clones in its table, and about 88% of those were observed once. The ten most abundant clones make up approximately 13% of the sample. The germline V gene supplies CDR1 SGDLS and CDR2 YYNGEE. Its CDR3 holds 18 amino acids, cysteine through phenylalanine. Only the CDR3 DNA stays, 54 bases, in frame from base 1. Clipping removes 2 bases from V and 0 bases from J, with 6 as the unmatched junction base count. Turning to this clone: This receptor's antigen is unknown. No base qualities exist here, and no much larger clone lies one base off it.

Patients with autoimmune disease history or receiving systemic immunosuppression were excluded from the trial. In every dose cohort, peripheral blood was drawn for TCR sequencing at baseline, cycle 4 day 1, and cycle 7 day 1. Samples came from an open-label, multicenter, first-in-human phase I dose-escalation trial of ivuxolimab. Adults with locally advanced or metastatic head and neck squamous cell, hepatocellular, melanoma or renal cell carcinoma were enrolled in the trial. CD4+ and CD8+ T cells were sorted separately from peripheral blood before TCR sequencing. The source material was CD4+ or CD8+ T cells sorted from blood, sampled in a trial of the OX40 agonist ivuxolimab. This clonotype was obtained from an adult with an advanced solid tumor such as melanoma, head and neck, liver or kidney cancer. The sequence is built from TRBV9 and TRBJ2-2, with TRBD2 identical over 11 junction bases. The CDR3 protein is CASSVGLAGLTNTGELFF. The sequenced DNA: TGTGCCAGCAGCGTCGGACTAGCGGGCCTGACGAACACCGGGGAGCTGTTTTTT.